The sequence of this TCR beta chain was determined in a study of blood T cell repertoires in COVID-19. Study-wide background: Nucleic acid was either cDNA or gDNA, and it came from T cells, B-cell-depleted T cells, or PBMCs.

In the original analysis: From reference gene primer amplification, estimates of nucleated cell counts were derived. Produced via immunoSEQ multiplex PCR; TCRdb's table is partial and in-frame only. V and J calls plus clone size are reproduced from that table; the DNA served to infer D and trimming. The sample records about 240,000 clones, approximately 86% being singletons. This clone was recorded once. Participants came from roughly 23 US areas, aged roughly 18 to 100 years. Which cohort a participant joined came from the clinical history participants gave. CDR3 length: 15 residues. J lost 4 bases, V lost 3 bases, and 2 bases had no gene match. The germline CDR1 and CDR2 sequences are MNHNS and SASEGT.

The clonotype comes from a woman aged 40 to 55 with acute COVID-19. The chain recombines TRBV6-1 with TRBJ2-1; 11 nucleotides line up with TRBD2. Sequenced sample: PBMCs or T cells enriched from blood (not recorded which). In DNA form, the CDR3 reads TGTGCCAGCAGTGATTTAGCGGGAGGGTACAATGAGCAGTTCTTC. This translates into CASSDLAGGYNEQFF.